This T cell receptor (beta chain) was recovered during a study of T cell changes during pregnancy in multiple sclerosis. Looked up from germline, CDR1 is GTSNPN and CDR2 is SVGIG (reference sequence). The V gene lost 5 bases and the J gene lost 5 bases, with 9 bases spanning the gap. This CDR3 comprises 11 residues. The method was immunoSEQ multiplex PCR; TCRdb's version includes in-frame clones alone and lacks a portion of them. Here the sample spans 91,000 or so clones, approximately 92% being singletons. This clone was counted only a few times. The TCR sequence derives from a female donor with multiple sclerosis, enrolled in a pregnancy study. The source material was peripheral blood, sampled after pregnancy. The chain links TRBV30 to TRBJ1-1, with D unresolved. The DNA for the CDR3 is TGTGCCTGGGGCCGGGAAACTGAAGCTTTCTTT. Amino acid sequence: CAWGRETEAFF.